A selection of T cell receptor beta chains follows, all from one sample in a study of blood T cell repertoires in COVID-19. Measured with immunoSEQ multiplex PCR; TCRdb has only the in-frame clones, and not every one. The sample includes 150,000 to 200,000 clones, 80% seen only once; the top ten take 13% to 15%. The sequenced sample consisted of PBMCs or T cells enriched from blood (not recorded which). Every receptor here comes from a man aged 55 to 70 who had been exposed to COVID-19. CDR3s include the opening cysteine and the closing phenylalanine or tryptophan. D genes are given only for firm matches. Size is stated for part of the rows, as once, few or many counts, or as a class when the clone is expanded.

v_gene: TRBV24-1
j_gene: TRBJ2-5
len: 15
abundance: .
d_gene: .
CDR3nt: TGTGCCACCAACACCGGATGGGGAGGACAAGAGACCCAGTACTTC
CDR3aa: CATNTGWGGQETQYF

v_gene: TRBV19
j_gene: TRBJ1-1
len: 13
abundance: .
d_gene: .
CDR3nt: TGTGCCAGTAGTATAAGGCGGGACACTGAAGCTTTCTTT
CDR3aa: CASSIRRDTEAFF

v_gene: TRBV19
j_gene: TRBJ2-5
len: 16
abundance: few
d_gene: TRBD1
CDR3nt: TGTGCCAGTAGTATCGGACAGGGCCGTCCTCAAGAGACCCAGTACTTC
CDR3aa: CASSIGQGRPQETQYF

v_gene: TRBV6-5
j_gene: TRBJ2-7
len: 15
abundance: .
d_gene: .
CDR3nt: TGTGCCAGCAGTCAGGGACAGCGGACTACCTACGAGCAGTACTTC
CDR3aa: CASSQGQRTTYEQYF

v_gene: TRBV27
j_gene: TRBJ1-1
len: 15
abundance: .
d_gene: .
CDR3nt: TGTGCCAGCACTACCACCAGGGTTGGGCACACTGAAGCTTTCTTT
CDR3aa: CASTTTRVGHTEAFF

v_gene: TRBV7-2
j_gene: TRBJ2-7
len: 15
abundance: .
d_gene: TRBD1
CDR3nt: TGTGCCAGCAGCAGAACAGGGGGAGCAGCCCACGAGCAGTACTTC
CDR3aa: CASSRTGGAAHEQYF

v_gene: TRBV30
j_gene: TRBJ2-4
len: 15
abundance: .
d_gene: .
CDR3nt: TGTGCCTGGAGTAGCGGAGCTATAGCCAAAAACATTCAGTACTTC
CDR3aa: CAWSSGAIAKNIQYF

v_gene: TRBV19
j_gene: TRBJ1-2
len: 14
abundance: .
d_gene: .
CDR3nt: TGTGCCAGTAGCCTCCGACAGACTCACTATGGCTACACCTTC
CDR3aa: CASSLRQTHYGYTF

v_gene: TRBV5-1
j_gene: TRBJ1-6
len: 15
abundance: .
d_gene: TRBD1
CDR3nt: TGCGCCAGCAGCGGCCGGACAGGGGCCAATTCACCCCTCCACTTT
CDR3aa: CASSGRTGANSPLHF

v_gene: TRBV5-1
j_gene: TRBJ1-4
len: 17
abundance: .
d_gene: TRBD1
CDR3nt: TGCGCCAGCAGCTTATTACCAGGGGGCCCGGCTAATGAAAAACTGTTTTTT
CDR3aa: CASSLLPGGPANEKLFF

v_gene: TRBV27
j_gene: TRBJ2-5
len: 11
abundance: .
d_gene: .
CDR3nt: TGTGCCAGCAGACTAAAAGAGACCCAGTACTTC
CDR3aa: CASRLKETQYF

v_gene: TRBV6-5
j_gene: TRBJ2-1
len: 14
abundance: once
d_gene: TRBD2
CDR3nt: TGTGCCAGCAAACAGCGGGAGTCCTACAATGAGCAGTTCTTC
CDR3aa: CASKQRESYNEQFF

v_gene: TRBV24-1
j_gene: TRBJ2-1
len: 15
abundance: once
d_gene: .
CDR3nt: TGTGCCACCAGTGACCGGGGGGCGGATTACAATGAGCAGTTCTTC
CDR3aa: CATSDRGADYNEQFF

v_gene: TRBV28
j_gene: TRBJ1-4
len: 13
abundance: .
d_gene: .
CDR3nt: TGTGCCAGCAGTTTGGGAGGTTGGGAAAAACTGTTTTTT
CDR3aa: CASSLGGWEKLFF

v_gene: TRBV15
j_gene: TRBJ2-7
len: 16
abundance: .
d_gene: .
CDR3nt: TGTGCCACCAGCAGAGATAAAACAGCCAGCTCCTACGAGCAGTACTTC
CDR3aa: CATSRDKTASSYEQYF

v_gene: TRBV28
j_gene: TRBJ1-1
len: 16
abundance: once
d_gene: .
CDR3nt: TGTGCCAGCAGTGGGGTGGGGTTGGGGGCGGTCACTGAAGCTTTCTTT
CDR3aa: CASSGVGLGAVTEAFF

v_gene: TRBV5-4
j_gene: TRBJ1-1
len: 13
abundance: .
d_gene: TRBD1
CDR3nt: TGTGCCAGCAGCTTGGACAGGGGAACTGAAGCTTTCTTT
CDR3aa: CASSLDRGTEAFF

v_gene: TRBV7-2
j_gene: TRBJ2-5
len: 15
abundance: .
d_gene: TRBD2
CDR3nt: TGTGCCAGCAGCCGGGAGGGAGGGGGACGGGGGACCCAGTACTTC
CDR3aa: CASSREGGGRGTQYF

v_gene: TRBV27
j_gene: TRBJ2-5
len: 13
abundance: .
d_gene: TRBD1
CDR3nt: TGTGCCAGCAGGCGACAGGGGAGTGAGACCCAGTACTTC
CDR3aa: CASRRQGSETQYF

v_gene: TRBV5-5
j_gene: TRBJ1-1
len: 16
abundance: .
d_gene: .
CDR3nt: TGTGCCAGCAGCTTGGTTTCAGGGTTTGGATACACTGAAGCTTTCTTT
CDR3aa: CASSLVSGFGYTEAFF

v_gene: TRBV12-3/TRBV12-4
j_gene: TRBJ2-7
len: 12
abundance: .
d_gene: TRBD1
CDR3nt: TGTGCCAGCAGTTTTCAGGACAGGGAATTGTACTTC
CDR3aa: CASSFQDRELYF

v_gene: TRBV5-6
j_gene: TRBJ2-5
len: 15
abundance: .
d_gene: TRBD2
CDR3nt: TGTGCCAGCAGCCCGGGGACTAGCACACAAGAGACCCAGTACTTC
CDR3aa: CASSPGTSTQETQYF

v_gene: TRBV11-2
j_gene: TRBJ2-1
len: 15
abundance: .
d_gene: TRBD2
CDR3nt: TGTGCCAGCAGCCCCCGGACTAGCGTCTATAATGAGCAGTTCTTC
CDR3aa: CASSPRTSVYNEQFF

v_gene: TRBV18
j_gene: TRBJ2-3
len: 15
abundance: .
d_gene: .
CDR3nt: TGTGCCAGCTCACCTGAGGGAGGCCGCACAGATACGCAGTATTTT
CDR3aa: CASSPEGGRTDTQYF

v_gene: TRBV9
j_gene: TRBJ1-1
len: 14
abundance: .
d_gene: .
CDR3nt: TGTGCCAGCAGCGCCAGGGTCCAGGACACTGAAGCTTTCTTT
CDR3aa: CASSARVQDTEAFF

v_gene: TRBV4-1
j_gene: TRBJ1-4
len: 19
abundance: .
d_gene: .
CDR3nt: TGCGCCAGCAGCCAAGACAGGGAGGGGGTCGGTCCAACTAATGAAAAACTGTTTTTT
CDR3aa: CASSQDREGVGPTNEKLFF

v_gene: TRBV6-1
j_gene: TRBJ1-2
len: 15
abundance: .
d_gene: TRBD1
CDR3nt: TGTGCCAGCAGTGAAGCGACAGGGGGCAGCTATGGCTACACCTTC
CDR3aa: CASSEATGGSYGYTF

v_gene: TRBV30
j_gene: TRBJ1-3
len: 14
abundance: .
d_gene: .
CDR3nt: TGTGCCTTACCCACAGAGTCCTCTGGAAACACCATATATTTT
CDR3aa: CALPTESSGNTIYF

v_gene: TRBV2
j_gene: TRBJ2-1
len: 14
abundance: few
d_gene: TRBD2
CDR3nt: TGTGCCAGCAGTGAATCGGCGGGAGCTAATGAGCAGTTCTTC
CDR3aa: CASSESAGANEQFF

v_gene: TRBV7-2
j_gene: TRBJ2-3
len: 16
abundance: once
d_gene: TRBD2
CDR3nt: TGTGCCAGCAGCTCGCTAGCGGGAGGGCCCGTAGATACGCAGTATTTT
CDR3aa: CASSSLAGGPVDTQYF

v_gene: TRBV5-4
j_gene: TRBJ1-4
len: 14
abundance: .
d_gene: .
CDR3nt: TGTGCCAGCAGCTCACAGGGTGGGGGTGAAAAACTGTTTTTT
CDR3aa: CASSSQGGGEKLFF

v_gene: TRBV12-3/TRBV12-4
j_gene: TRBJ2-5
len: 13
abundance: .
d_gene: .
CDR3nt: TGTGCCAGCAGTTTAAACCAGCGGGAGACCCAGTACTTC
CDR3aa: CASSLNQRETQYF

v_gene: TRBV5-1
j_gene: TRBJ2-3
len: 14
abundance: once
d_gene: .
CDR3nt: TGCGCCAGCAGCTTGGCAGGGGCCACAGATACGCAGTATTTT
CDR3aa: CASSLAGATDTQYF

v_gene: TRBV5-1
j_gene: TRBJ2-6
len: 18
abundance: .
d_gene: TRBD1
CDR3nt: TGCGCCAGCAGCCCTCGGGGACAGGGGGAGTCTGGGGCCAACGTCCTGACTTTC
CDR3aa: CASSPRGQGESGANVLTF

v_gene: TRBV9
j_gene: TRBJ1-2
len: 13
abundance: .
d_gene: .
CDR3nt: TGTGCCAGCAGCGTAGGACAGAACTATGGCTACACCTTC
CDR3aa: CASSVGQNYGYTF

v_gene: TRBV29-1
j_gene: TRBJ1-3
len: 14
abundance: .
d_gene: TRBD1
CDR3nt: TGCAGCGTTGAGGGGGACAGCTCTGGAAACACCATATATTTT
CDR3aa: CSVEGDSSGNTIYF

v_gene: TRBV10-3
j_gene: TRBJ2-7
len: 12
abundance: .
d_gene: .
CDR3nt: TGTGCCACCACGGGAGCCCACTACGAGCAGTACTTC
CDR3aa: CATTGAHYEQYF

v_gene: TRBV6-1
j_gene: TRBJ2-1
len: 17
abundance: .
d_gene: .
CDR3nt: TGTGCCAGCAGTGAATGGGGTAGCGGATACACCTACAATGAGCAGTTCTTC
CDR3aa: CASSEWGSGYTYNEQFF

v_gene: TRBV9
j_gene: TRBJ2-3
len: 15
abundance: .
d_gene: .
CDR3nt: TGTGCCAGCACCGTTAGCGGAACCAACACAGATACGCAGTATTTT
CDR3aa: CASTVSGTNTDTQYF

v_gene: TRBV29-1
j_gene: TRBJ2-1
len: 16
abundance: .
d_gene: TRBD2
CDR3nt: TGCAGCGTCGATAACCCGGGACTAGCAGCCTACAATGAGCAGTTCTTC
CDR3aa: CSVDNPGLAAYNEQFF

v_gene: TRBV7-9
j_gene: TRBJ1-5
len: 13
abundance: few
d_gene: .
CDR3nt: TGTGCCAGCAGCTTAAAAGGGGTGCAGCCCCAGCATTTT
CDR3aa: CASSLKGVQPQHF

v_gene: TRBV5-1
j_gene: TRBJ2-7
len: 14
abundance: .
d_gene: TRBD1
CDR3nt: TGCGCCAGCAGCATGGGGACAGGGATCTACGAGCAGTACTTC
CDR3aa: CASSMGTGIYEQYF

v_gene: TRBV28
j_gene: TRBJ1-4
len: 15
abundance: .
d_gene: TRBD1
CDR3nt: TGTGCCAGCAGGCCAGAGACAGGGCGGTACGAAAAACTGTTTTTT
CDR3aa: CASRPETGRYEKLFF

v_gene: TRBV12-3/TRBV12-4
j_gene: TRBJ2-1
len: 13
abundance: .
d_gene: .
CDR3nt: TGTGCCAGCAGTTTCGCTAGCTACGATGAGCAGTTCTTC
CDR3aa: CASSFASYDEQFF